These 32 T cell receptor beta chains originate from one sample sequenced in a study of blood T cell repertoires in COVID-19. The table came from immunoSEQ multiplex PCR; TCRdb's copy has only in-frame clones and leaves some out. The repertoire holds about 160,000 clones, with 90% to 95% as singletons. Sequencing used peripheral blood. All receptors derive from a man aged 45 to 65 with acute or convalescent COVID-19.

J is TRBJ2-3 and V is TRBV18; TRBD2 matches at 10 bases. There are 17 residues in the CDR3. The J segment lost 3 bases and the V segment lost 3 bases, leaving 9 bases of the junction unmatched. CDR1 is KGHSH and CDR2 is LQKENI in the germline V gene. The CDR3 is CASSPKTAGGMTDTQYF. DNA for the CDR3: TGTGCCAGCTCACCCAAAACAGCGGGAGGGATGACAGATACGCAGTATTTT. The variable domain in full, with the rest retrieved from reference TRBV18 and TRBJ2-3, is NAGVMQNPRHLVRRRGQEARLRCSPMKGHSHVYWYRQLPEEGLKFMVYLQKENIIDESGMPKERFSAEFPKEGPSILRIQQVVRGDSAAYFCASSPKTAGGMTDTQYFGPGTRLTVL.

This clone was observed once. CDR3 region: CASSETGGGFDTQYF. CDR3 in DNA: TGTGCCAGCAGCGAGACAGGGGGCGGTTTTGATACGCAGTATTTT. The chain couples TRBV6-2 or TRBV6-3 to TRBJ2-3; 10 nucleotides align to TRBD1. J gave up 6 bases and V 6 bases, and 9 bases lay outside the gene matches. The CDR3 is made up of 15 amino acids. CDR1 is MNHEY and CDR2 is SVGEGT in the germline V gene.

This chain connects TRBV15 to TRBJ1-5, with D possibly TRBD1 on 6 matching bases. Germline V gene lookup returns CDR1 LNHNV and CDR2 YYDKDF (reference sequence). This CDR3 has 14 amino acids. Trimming removed 5 bases from V and 5 bases from J, with 13 bases in between. CDR3 protein: CATSAEGVDQPQHF. In DNA, the CDR3 is TGTGCCACCAGCGCCGAGGGGGTAGATCAGCCCCAGCATTTT. Using reference TRBV15 and TRBJ1-5 for the parts outside the CDR3, the full variable domain is DAMVIQNPRYQVTQFGKPVTLSCSQTLNHNVMYWYQQKSSQAPKLLFHYYDKDFNNEADTPDNFQSRRPNTSFCFLDIRSPGLGDTAMYLCATSAEGVDQPQHFGDGTRLSIL.

The CDR3 is CASSYSTGDGSNEQFF. CDR3 DNA sequence: TGTGCCAGCAGTTACTCGACGGGAGACGGGTCCAATGAGCAGTTCTTC. This chain connects TRBV6-5 to TRBJ2-1; TRBD2 is a possible D gene (6 bases). V lost 0 bases and J 6 bases, leaving 15 bases between the germline ends. The CDR3 is 16 amino acids. Per germline, CDR1 MNHEY and CDR2 SVGAGI.

This clone was counted a single time. V and J are TRBV3-1 (or the pseudogene TRBV3-2) and TRBJ1-5; perhaps TRBD1 as D (6 bases). Germline lookup yields CDR1 LGHDT and CDR2 YNNKEL (reference sequence). The CDR3 contains 14 residues. Trimming stripped 3 bases from V and 3 bases from J, with 9 bases between. DNA of the CDR3: TGTGCCAGCAGCCAGTCAGGGGCCAATCAGCCCCAGCATTTT. Translating it yields CASSQSGANQPQHF.

The V gene is TRBV2, the J gene TRBJ1-5; 7 bases are a match to TRBD1. J lost 0 bases, V lost 6 bases, and 11 bases had no gene match. The germline V gene encodes CDR1 SNHLY and CDR2 FYNNEI. This CDR3 contains 17 residues. CDR3 sequence reads: CASSASGTAYSNQPQHF. In DNA, the CDR3 is TGTGCCAGCAGCGCAAGTGGGACAGCTTATAGCAATCAGCCCCAGCATTTT.

CDR3 sequence reads: CASSMTGARGNQPQHF. CDR3 nucleotides: TGTGCCAGTAGCATGACAGGGGCTCGCGGGAATCAGCCCCAGCATTTT. The chain links TRBV19 to TRBJ1-5, with 8 bases matching TRBD1. Per germline, CDR1 LNHDA and CDR2 SQIVND (reference sequence). The CDR3 extends over 16 amino acids. Trimming at V came to 6 bases and at J to 4 bases, leaving 11 bases not matched to a gene. Variable domain in full (rest from reference TRBV19 and TRBJ1-5): DGGITQSPKYLFRKEGQNVTLSCEQNLNHDAMYWYRQDPGQGLRLIYYSQIVNDFQKGDIAEGYSVSREKKESFPLTVTSAQKNPTAFYLCASSMTGARGNQPQHFGDGTRLSIL.

The gene calls are TRBV2 and TRBJ2-3; D is unresolved. Trimming took 6 bases from V and 9 from J, leaving 13 bases between them. The CDR3 contains 12 residues. The germline CDR1 and CDR2 sequences are SNHLY and FYNNEI. The CDR3 sequence is CASSDARGTQYF. DNA of the CDR3: TGTGCCAGCAGCGATGCTCGAGGAACGCAGTATTTT.

The chain recombines TRBV18 with TRBJ2-5; D ambiguous. This CDR3 comprises 13 residues. The ends were cut back, 2 bases at V and 5 bases at J, with 9 bases in the middle. The germline V gene has CDR1 KGHSH and CDR2 LQKENI. The CDR3 bases are TGTGCCAGCTCACCAACGCAAGCGGAGACCCAGTACTTC. It yields the protein CASSPTQAETQYF.

This sequence joins TRBV28 and TRBJ2-7; D is unresolved. This CDR3 region has 12 residues. In germline, CDR1 is MDHEN, CDR2 SYDVKM. Trimming removed 4 bases at V and 2 bases at J, with 6 bases between. As DNA, the CDR3 is TGTGCCAGCAGTTCAACACCCTACGAGCAGTACTTC. It translates to CASSSTPYEQYF.

Details on this clone: In the same sample, other DNA sequences code for this CDR3. This CDR3 reads CASSEQGGNQPQHF. The CDR3, as DNA: TGTGCCAGTAGTGAACAGGGAGGCAATCAGCCCCAGCATTTT. The chain couples TRBV19 to TRBJ1-5, with a possible D match to TRBD1 (6 bases). CDR3 length: 14 amino acids. The V end lost 5 bases, the J end lost 2 bases, and 10 bases lay between the germline ends. Looked up from germline, CDR1 is LNHDA and CDR2 is SQIVND (reference sequence).

The V and J genes are TRBV7-2 and TRBJ2-5, with D possibly being TRBD2 (6 bases). The CDR3 loop spans 16 amino acids. Per the germline V gene, CDR1 is SGHTA and CDR2 is FQGNSA. V shed 3 bases and J shed 2 bases, with 16 bases lying between them. The CDR3 bases are TGTGCCAGCAGCTTCCGGTCTGGGGCGGGACAAGAGACCCAGTACTTC. Translating gives CASSFRSGAGQETQYF.

J is TRBJ1-6 and V is TRBV5-8; D call uncertain. V gave up 0 bases and J gave up 11 bases, with 9 bases separating them. The CDR3 consists of 13 residues. Germline V gene lookup returns CDR1 SGHTS and CDR2 YDEGEE. This CDR3 reads CASSLADDTPLHF. The CDR3 nucleotides read TGTGCCAGCAGCTTGGCCGACGACACACCCCTCCACTTT.

The chain carries TRBV29-1 and TRBJ2-5; D may be TRBD1 (5 bases). In germline, CDR1 is SQVTM, CDR2 ANQGSEA. Trimming took off 4 bases at V and 0 bases at J, with 12 bases between the two ends. The CDR3 is made up of 14 amino acids. The CDR3 sequence: CSVAWPGHQETQYF. The CDR3 bases are TGCAGCGTTGCTTGGCCAGGGCACCAAGAGACCCAGTACTTC.

The genes are TRBV28 and TRBJ1-4; D call uncertain. The ends were cut back, 8 bases at V and 0 bases at J, with 7 bases in the middle. The CDR3 has 13 amino acids. Germline V gene data show CDR1 as MDHEN and CDR2 as SYDVKM. The DNA for the CDR3 is TGTGCCAGCCTCACTTCAACTAATGAAAAACTGTTTTTT. Amino acids: CASLTSTNEKLFF.

The chain employs TRBV5-5 and TRBJ2-7; a weak D match, TRBD1 (6 bases). Germline CDR1 is SGHKS and CDR2 is YYEKEE (reference sequence). The CDR3 contains 14 residues. The V gene lost 3 bases and the J gene lost 3 bases, with 13 bases spanning the gap. The CDR3 loop is CASSSGQILYEQYV. CDR3 nucleotides: TGTGCCAGCAGCTCCGGACAGATCCTCTACGAGCAGTACGTC.

CDR3 sequence: CARQGHNSPLHF. CDR3 DNA sequence: TGTGCCAGGCAGGGGCATAATTCACCCCTCCACTTT. V and J are TRBV2 and TRBJ1-6, with a tentative D call TRBD1 (6 bases). Trimming removed 9 bases at V and 5 bases at J, with 8 bases between. CDR1 and CDR2 (germline): SNHLY, FYNNEI. This CDR3 comprises 12 residues.

V usage is TRBV7-9 and J usage is TRBJ1-1; D call uncertain. CDR1 and CDR2 (germline): SEHNR, FQNEAQ (reference sequence). Trimming stripped 2 bases from V and 5 bases from J, with 6 bases between. The CDR3 has 12 amino acids. The CDR3 loop reads CASSLFGTEAFF. CDR3 DNA: TGTGCCAGCAGCTTATTCGGTACTGAAGCTTTCTTT.

This clone was recorded only once. This chain uses TRBV27 with TRBJ2-7; possibly TRBD1 for D (5 bases). Germline-derived CDR1 and CDR2 are MNHEY and SMNVEV (reference sequence). The CDR3 covers 13 residues. V was cut by 2 bases and J by 3 bases, with 8 bases left in between. For the CDR3, the DNA is TGTGCCAGCAGTTTAGGCAGGGTCTACGAGCAGTACTTC. Its translation: CASSLGRVYEQYF.

V is TRBV27 and J is TRBJ2-1; 7 nucleotides line up with TRBD1. Germline loops: CDR1 MNHEY, CDR2 SMNVEV (reference sequence). This CDR3 is built from 15 residues. V gave up 6 bases and J gave up 4 bases; unmatched junction bases: 9. The chain's CDR3 is CASSIAGTEYNEQFF. The CDR3 DNA sequence: TGTGCCAGCAGCATAGCCGGGACAGAGTACAATGAGCAGTTCTTC.

This chain connects TRBV19 to TRBJ2-6; TRBD2 aligns across 10 bases. CDR3 length: 15 residues. V lost 7 bases and J lost 0; bases outside the gene matches: 0. Germline loops: CDR1 LNHDA, CDR2 SQIVND (reference sequence). In DNA, the CDR3 is TGTGCCAGTACTAGCGGGGGCTCTGGGGCCAACGTCCTGACTTTC. As protein: CASTSGGSGANVLTF.

This chain links TRBV18 with TRBJ1-6; TRBD1 matches at 9 bases. V shed 5 bases and J 2 bases; nucleotides not matched to a gene: 10. In germline, CDR1 is KGHSH, CDR2 LQKENI. The CDR3 runs to 18 residues. Here the CDR3 reads CASSSGTGISTYNSPLHF. For the CDR3, the DNA is TGTGCCAGCTCATCCGGGACAGGGATAAGCACCTATAATTCACCCCTCCACTTT.

The rearrangement joins TRBV11-2 to TRBJ1-1, with unresolved D. The ends were cut back, 5 bases at V and 10 bases at J, with 11 bases in the middle. Germline-derived CDR1 and CDR2 are SGHAT and FQNNGV. CDR3 length equals 11 residues. CDR3 region: CASSPACGAFF. CDR3 bases: TGTGCCAGCAGCCCCGCGTGTGGAGCTTTCTTT.

This clone turned up a few times. J is TRBJ1-5 and V is TRBV6-2 or TRBV6-3, with no clear D. The V end was cut by 2 bases, the J end by 5 bases, with 10 bases between. Germline CDR1 reads MNHEY; CDR2 reads SVGEGT. This CDR3 is built from 14 residues. In DNA form, the CDR3 reads TGTGCCAGCAGTTACGACACAAGCTATCAGCCCCAGCATTTT. This codes for CASSYDTSYQPQHF.

The chain couples TRBV11-3 to TRBJ2-1, with TRBD1 matching 9 bases. Trimming removed 6 bases from V and 3 bases from J; junction bases left unmatched: 6. This CDR3 spans 15 amino acids. The germline V gene encodes CDR1 SGHNT and CDR2 YENEEA. Here the CDR3 DNA reads TGTGCCAGCAGTCCGGGACAGGGCAGCTACAATGAGCAGTTCTTC. It encodes CASSPGQGSYNEQFF.

For the CDR3, the DNA is TGCACCAGCAGCCAAGAATTTCTAGCGGGGGTCTACAATGAGCAGTTCTTC. As protein: CTSSQEFLAGVYNEQFF. The rearrangement uses TRBV1 and TRBJ2-1; whether TRBD2, the table's D call, matches the DNA was not checked. TRBV1 is a known pseudogene. CDR3 length equals 17 residues.

This chain joins TRBV4-1 and TRBJ2-7, with a tentative D call TRBD2 (7 bases). The CDR3 runs 16 residues. Trimming removed 0 bases at V and 7 bases at J, with 19 bases between. From germline, CDR1 is MGHRA and CDR2 YSYEKL. Written as DNA, the CDR3 is TGCGCCAGCAGCCAAGACGCGGGGGCGTTTGAATTGGAGCAGTACGTC. It is translated as CASSQDAGAFELEQYV.

This clone was seen a handful of times. The V call is TRBV3-1 (or the pseudogene TRBV3-2), the J call TRBJ2-1; D is uncertain. The CDR3 is 15 amino acids. Between the trimmed V and J ends, which lost 1 base and 6 bases, there was a span of 13 bases. The germline V gene encodes CDR1 LGHDT and CDR2 YNNKEL (reference sequence). This CDR3 is CASSQGDRSFNEQFF. CDR3 DNA sequence: TGTGCCAGCAGCCAAGGAGATAGAAGCTTCAATGAGCAGTTCTTC.

This sequence joins TRBV5-4 and TRBJ1-1, with 7 nucleotides matching TRBD1. Trimming cost V 7 bases and J 8 bases; bases outside gene matches: 14. The CDR3 loop spans 14 amino acids. CDR1 is SGHNT, CDR2 YYREEE, per germline (reference sequence). Written as DNA, the CDR3 is TGTGCCAGCTCTCCGGGACAGACTCTCAGGGAAGCTTTCTTT. This sequence encodes CASSPGQTLREAFF.

The V and J genes are TRBV5-6 and TRBJ2-1; possibly TRBD2 for D (5 bases). V was trimmed by 0 bases and J by 0 bases, leaving 10 bases between them. The CDR3 covers 16 residues. CDR1 SGHDT and CDR2 YYEEEE come from the germline V gene. For the CDR3, the DNA is TGTGCCAGCAGCTTGGTAAGCGGTCGCTCCTACAATGAGCAGTTCTTC. Translated, it gives CASSLVSGRSYNEQFF.

The chain couples TRBV9 to TRBJ2-2; 12 nucleotides line up with TRBD2. Germline-derived CDR1 and CDR2 are SGDLS and YYNGEE. The trim removed 3 bases at V and 6 bases at J, leaving 21 bases unmatched. The length of the CDR3 is 21 residues. Written as DNA, the CDR3 is TGTGCCAGCAGCGATGCGGTTTGGGGGCTAGCGGGAGGGCAAAACGCCGGGGAGCTGTTTTTT. Its protein is CASSDAVWGLAGGQNAGELFF. The entire variable domain, with the rest obtained from reference TRBV9 and TRBJ2-2, is as follows: DSGVTQTPKHLITATGQRVTLRCSPRSGDLSVYWYQQSLDQGLQFLIQYYNGEERAKGNILERFSAQQFPDLHSELNLSSLELGDSALYFCASSDAVWGLAGGQNAGELFFGEGSRLTVL.

The chain has TRBV27 and TRBJ2-3, with 7 bases aligning to TRBD2. Germline V gene sequence: CDR1 MNHEY, CDR2 SMNVEV (reference sequence). J lost 1 base, V lost 2 bases, and 9 bases had no gene match. The CDR3 loop spans 17 amino acids. CDR3 in amino acids: CASSLNPGLAGTDTQYF. The CDR3 DNA reads as TGTGCCAGCAGTTTAAACCCGGGGCTAGCGGGCACAGATACGCAGTATTTT.